Following are 25 T cell receptor beta chains from one sample sequenced in a study of blood T cell repertoires in COVID-19. TCRdb's table, derived via immunoSEQ multiplex PCR, lists solely in-frame clones and lacks some. This table holds tens of thousands of clones, 86% found once. Material for sequencing was peripheral blood. These receptors all come from a woman older than 75 in a cohort sampled during active or convalescent COVID-19.

The rearrangement uses TRBV6-5 and TRBJ2-7; TRBD1 is a possible D gene (6 bases). This CDR3 is 13 amino acids long. CDR1 and CDR2 (germline): MNHEY, SVGAGI. V gave up 6 bases and J gave up 2 bases, with 11 bases separating them. In DNA, the CDR3 is TGTGCCAGCAGCAGGGGTATAGCCTACGAGCAGTACTTC. It is translated as CASSRGIAYEQYF.

The chain uses TRBV21-1 and TRBJ1-2; the D call in the table, TRBD1, was not verified against the DNA. TRBV21-1 is a known pseudogene. This CDR3 is 15 amino acids long. The CDR3 region is CASSPTGFSTYGYTF. The CDR3 DNA reads TGTGCCAGCAGCCCGACAGGGTTTAGCACCTATGGCTACACCTTC.

The chain has TRBV11-3 and TRBJ1-3, with unresolved D. From germline, CDR1 is SGHNT and CDR2 YENEEA. The CDR3 length is 15 residues. Trimming cost V 4 bases and J 0 bases, with 10 bases left between them. The CDR3: CASSSIRSSGNTIYF. DNA of the CDR3: TGTGCCAGCAGCTCAATCAGATCCTCTGGAAACACCATATATTTT. Combining the CDR3 with reference TRBV11-3 and TRBJ1-3 gives the whole variable domain EAGVVQSPRYKIIEKKQPVAFWCNPISGHNTLYWYLQNLGQGPELLIRYENEEAVDDSQLPKDRFSAERLKGVDSTLKIQPAELGDSAVYLCASSSIRSSGNTIYFGEGSWLTVV.

The J gene is TRBJ2-7, the V gene TRBV5-4, with TRBD2 identical over 7 bases. The CDR3 runs to 14 residues. V lost 3 bases to trimming and J lost 5 bases; unmatched junction nucleotides: 8. Germline V lookup: CDR1 SGHNT, CDR2 YYREEE (reference sequence). CDR3 amino acids: CASSSREGTHEQYV. In nucleotides, the CDR3 is TGTGCCAGCAGCTCCAGGGAGGGGACCCACGAGCAGTACGTC.

The V and J genes are TRBV10-3 and TRBJ1-1; tentative D call: TRBD1 (5 bases). The germline gives CDR1 ENHRY, CDR2 SYGVKD. CDR3 length: 13 residues. V was shortened by 5 bases and J by 1 base, with 8 bases between the two germline ends. Here the CDR3 DNA reads TGTGCCATCAGTAGTGACAGGAACACTGAAGCTTTCTTT. As protein: CAISSDRNTEAFF.

For the CDR3, the DNA is TGCGCCAGCAGTCAACCCCGACAGGGCCGAAGTTTTTACGAGCAGTACGTC. Protein sequence: CASSQPRQGRSFYEQYV. This chain uses TRBV23-1 with TRBJ2-7, with TRBD1 matching 7 bases. TRBV23-1 is noted as an ORF with a role that remains uncertain. V shed 2 bases, J shed 4 bases, and the junction held 14 bases outside the gene matches. This CDR3 is 17 amino acids long.

The DNA of the CDR3 is TGCGCCAGCAGCTTGCGGGGGGGCGAGGGCAATCAGCCCCAGCATTTT. This sequence encodes CASSLRGGEGNQPQHF. The V and J genes are TRBV5-1 and TRBJ1-5, with TRBD1 as a possible D gene (6 bases). V dropped 1 base and J dropped 2 bases, with 13 bases sitting between them. CDR1 and CDR2 from the germline V gene are SGHRS and YFSETQ. CDR3 length: 16 residues.

The V call is TRBV3-1 (or the pseudogene TRBV3-2), the J call TRBJ1-1; 7 bases are shared with TRBD1. Trimming took 1 base from V and 4 from J; bases not matched to a gene: 3. There are 14 residues in the CDR3. From germline, CDR1 is LGHDT and CDR2 YNNKEL (reference sequence). CDR3 loop: CASSQGTGSTEAFF. In nucleotides, the CDR3 is TGTGCCAGCAGCCAAGGGACAGGAAGCACTGAAGCTTTCTTT.

V is TRBV3-1 (or the pseudogene TRBV3-2) and J is TRBJ1-4, with 8 bases lining up with TRBD1. The junction had 8 bases not matched to a gene; V was cut back by 5 bases and J by 3 bases. Germline CDR1 is LGHDT and CDR2 is YNNKEL (reference sequence). This CDR3 spans 16 amino acids. The CDR3 DNA reads as TGTGCCAGCAGCTACCAAGGACAGGGTGCTAATGAAAAACTGTTTTTT. It encodes CASSYQGQGANEKLFF.

J is TRBJ1-4 and V is TRBV11-2, with 12 nucleotides matching TRBD1. CDR1 and CDR2 (germline): SGHAT, FQNNGV. Unmatched junction bases numbered 0, after V lost 1 base and J lost 3 bases. The CDR3 runs 16 residues. The CDR3 sequence: CASSLGDRGPNEKLFF. CDR3 sequence (DNA): TGTGCCAGCAGCTTAGGGGACAGGGGGCCTAATGAAAAACTGTTTTTT.

The chain joins TRBV27 to TRBJ2-3; no definite D call. Germline CDR1 is MNHEY and CDR2 is SMNVEV (reference sequence). V shed 5 bases and J shed 3 bases, with 15 bases lying between them. This CDR3 has 15 residues. Written as DNA, the CDR3 is TGTGCCAGCAGTCCGTGGGCCGGCCGAACAGATACGCAGTATTTT. Amino acids: CASSPWAGRTDTQYF.

The rearrangement links TRBV3-1 (or the pseudogene TRBV3-2) to TRBJ2-7; 12 bases line up with TRBD2. Looked up from germline, CDR1 is LGHDT and CDR2 is YNNKEL (reference sequence). The junction had 5 bases not matched to a gene; V was cut back by 6 bases and J by 2 bases. The CDR3 extends over 15 amino acids. CDR3 sequence reads: CASRTSGGRTYEQYF. The DNA for the CDR3 is TGTGCCAGCAGGACTAGCGGGGGCCGGACCTACGAGCAGTACTTC.

This rearrangement joins TRBV18 to TRBJ1-4; D not resolved. V was pared by 0 bases and J by 8 bases, with 13 bases between. CDR3 size: 15 residues. Germline V lookup: CDR1 KGHSH, CDR2 LQKENI. CDR3 DNA sequence: TGTGCCAGCTCACCACCGGACGGACTTGGAGAAAAACTGTTTTTT. It encodes CASSPPDGLGEKLFF.

The rearrangement uses TRBV4-1 and TRBJ1-1; possibly TRBD1 for D (5 bases). CDR1 is MGHRA and CDR2 is YSYEKL in the germline V gene. The CDR3 runs 15 residues. Trimming shortened V by 1 base and J by 6 bases, and 15 bases separated the two germline ends. The CDR3 spells CASSQAWGAGAEAFF. For the CDR3, the DNA is TGCGCCAGCAGCCAAGCGTGGGGCGCAGGTGCTGAAGCTTTCTTT.

This clone was observed a few times. The chain has TRBV10-3 and TRBJ2-5, with 7 bases lining up with TRBD1. With 2 bases clipped from V and 2 bases from J, the junction kept 8 bases outside the gene matches. Germline CDR1 and CDR2: ENHRY and SYGVKD. The CDR3 consists of 16 residues. DNA for the CDR3: TGTGCCATCAGTGAGATCGAGACAGGGCTTCAAGAGACCCAGTACTTC. It is translated as CAISEIETGLQETQYF.

The chain joins TRBV28 to TRBJ1-6, with 9 bases aligning to TRBD1. Germline CDR1 reads MDHEN; CDR2 reads SYDVKM. The CDR3 contains 15 residues. The V segment lost 1 base and the J segment 9 bases; nucleotides outside the gene matches: 4. The CDR3 loop reads CASSLLHRGRSPLHF. The CDR3 DNA is TGTGCCAGCAGTTTATTACACAGGGGGCGTTCACCCCTCCACTTT. The whole variable domain, remainder taken from reference TRBV28 and TRBJ1-6, is DVKVTQSSRYLVKRTGEKVFLECVQDMDHENMFWYRQDPGLGLRLIYFSYDVKMKEKGDIPEGYSVSREKKERFSLILESASTNQTSMYLCASSLLHRGRSPLHFGNGTRLTVT.

This rearrangement joins TRBV6-5 to TRBJ1-6; 9 bases are a match to TRBD1. Per the germline V gene, CDR1 is MNHEY and CDR2 is SVGAGI. V lost 7 bases, J lost 10 bases, and 11 bases stayed unmatched. This CDR3 comprises 15 residues. CDR3 region: CASKPSVGQGSPLHF. The DNA for the CDR3 is TGTGCCAGCAAGCCTTCTGTGGGACAGGGCTCACCCCTCCACTTT.

This rearrangement joins TRBV6-5 to TRBJ1-3; a possible D gene is TRBD1 (5 bases). Germline V lookup: CDR1 MNHEY, CDR2 SVGAGI. The length of the CDR3 is 15 residues. The V gene lost 5 bases and the J gene lost 0 bases, with 11 bases spanning the gap. CDR3 protein: CASSRGSLSGNTIYF. CDR3 nucleotides: TGTGCCAGCAGTCGGGGGTCCCTCTCTGGAAACACCATATATTTT.

The rearrangement joins TRBV9 to TRBJ1-6; 7 nucleotides agree with TRBD1. CDR1 is SGDLS and CDR2 is YYNGEE in the germline V gene. This CDR3 has 16 residues. The V and J ends lost 4 bases and 7 bases, in that order; junction bases with no gene match: 11. Written as DNA, the CDR3 is TGTGCCAGCAGCTCCCAGGGGGGCAGCGGGAATTCACCCCTCCACTTT. Protein product: CASSSQGGSGNSPLHF.

This clone showed up just a few times. The V call is TRBV6-4, the J call TRBJ2-6; no clear D gene. The germline V and J ends were trimmed by 2 bases and 0 bases, with 5 bases remaining between them. Looked up from germline, CDR1 is MRHNA and CDR2 is SNTAGT. This CDR3 comprises 15 residues. The CDR3 region is CASSDVASGANVLTF. CDR3 nucleotides: TGTGCCAGCAGTGACGTGGCCTCTGGGGCCAACGTCCTGACTTTC.

This clone was counted between two and nine times. The chain couples TRBV12-3 or TRBV12-4 to TRBJ1-5; perhaps TRBD1 as D (6 bases). The V end was cut by 7 bases, the J end by 7 bases, with 11 bases between. The CDR3 sequence is 12 residues long. The CDR3 DNA reads as TGTGCCAGCACTCGAGACAGGCAGCCCCAGCATTTT. Translated: CASTRDRQPQHF.

The chain links TRBV19 to TRBJ1-5; D is unresolved. CDR1 is LNHDA and CDR2 is SQIVND in the germline V gene (reference sequence). Trimming shortened V by 7 bases and J by 4 bases, and 11 bases separated the two germline ends. The CDR3 loop spans 13 amino acids. The CDR3 bases are TGTGCCAGTATGGAGGGATGGAATCAGCCCCAGCATTTT. This codes for CASMEGWNQPQHF.

The V call is TRBV5-1, the J call TRBJ2-1; 10 bases fit TRBD2. The V segment lost 4 bases and the J segment 1 base; nucleotides outside the gene matches: 2. The germline V gene encodes CDR1 SGHRS and CDR2 YFSETQ. The CDR3 runs to 15 residues. The CDR3 sequence: CASSKAGGSYNEQFF. CDR3 nucleotide sequence: TGCGCCAGCAGCAAAGCGGGAGGGTCCTACAATGAGCAGTTCTTC.

This chain links TRBV6-5 with TRBJ2-7, with 12 bases aligning to TRBD1. This CDR3 is built from 15 residues. With V trimmed by 7 bases and J by 1 base, 5 bases remained unmatched. Germline values: CDR1 MNHEY, CDR2 SVGAGI. The chain's CDR3 is CASTPGQGASYEQYF. CDR3 DNA: TGTGCCAGCACCCCGGGACAGGGGGCTTCCTACGAGCAGTACTTC.

V gene TRBV18 combines with J gene TRBJ1-3, with 7 bases fitting TRBD1. The CDR3 extends over 15 amino acids. Germline trimming cut 6 bases from V and 2 bases from J; bases unmatched to any gene: 7. Germline V gives CDR1 KGHSH, CDR2 LQKENI. CDR3 sequence (DNA): TGTGCCAGCTCGAGGGGACAGCCGCCTGGAAACACCATATATTTT. Protein: CASSRGQPPGNTIYF.